This record concerns one TCR beta chain sequence. Germline assignment: CDR1 SGHDT and CDR2 YYEEEE. The CDR3 runs 13 residues. The V end lost 4 bases, the J end lost 10 bases, and 17 bases lay between the germline ends. These data originate in a study of technical replicates of blood from several donors. Only in-frame clones appear in the TCRdb table, and some are missing; sequencing was by immunoSEQ multiplex PCR. The table records around 57,000 clones, less than 95% of them present only once. The sequencing input was T cells isolated from PBMCs. The chain couples TRBV5-6 to TRBJ2-5, with D possibly matching TRBD1 (6 bases). This TCR came from a human donor in good health. DNA for the CDR3: TGTGCCAGCAGCGACTCGACAGGAGGAGACCAGTACTTC. Its protein product is CASSDSTGGDQYF.